The source of this TCR beta chain is a study of cytomegalovirus exposure and HLA in healthy donors. About the study: The same platform as the roughly 630 first-cohort repertoires was used for the 95 to 150 validation repertoires, a later analysis reported.

As to this clone: The antigen is unknown.

Generated by immunoSEQ multiplex PCR, the TCRdb table keeps only in-frame clones and is missing some. This table holds more than 110,000 clones, almost 90% found once. Germline CDR1 MNHNS, CDR2 SASEGT. This CDR3 spans 15 amino acids. V gave up 6 bases and J gave up 4 bases, with 19 bases separating them. An approximately 130-subject validation cohort, separate from the 666-subject first cohort, supplied the donors. Study results and limitations: Testing in vitro showed a few CMV-associated chains specific for CMV antigens. Using the classifier, cytomegalovirus status was reportedly diagnosed with high specificity and sensitivity.

This TCR was recovered from a woman under 30 in good health and CMV-seropositive. The gene calls are TRBV6-1 and TRBJ2-7, with D tentatively TRBD1 (6 bases). What was sequenced was PBMCs. This chain's CDR3 is CASSGQSDLGYEQYF. The CDR3 DNA reads TGTGCCAGCAGCGGACAGTCGGACCTTGGGTACGAGCAGTACTTC.